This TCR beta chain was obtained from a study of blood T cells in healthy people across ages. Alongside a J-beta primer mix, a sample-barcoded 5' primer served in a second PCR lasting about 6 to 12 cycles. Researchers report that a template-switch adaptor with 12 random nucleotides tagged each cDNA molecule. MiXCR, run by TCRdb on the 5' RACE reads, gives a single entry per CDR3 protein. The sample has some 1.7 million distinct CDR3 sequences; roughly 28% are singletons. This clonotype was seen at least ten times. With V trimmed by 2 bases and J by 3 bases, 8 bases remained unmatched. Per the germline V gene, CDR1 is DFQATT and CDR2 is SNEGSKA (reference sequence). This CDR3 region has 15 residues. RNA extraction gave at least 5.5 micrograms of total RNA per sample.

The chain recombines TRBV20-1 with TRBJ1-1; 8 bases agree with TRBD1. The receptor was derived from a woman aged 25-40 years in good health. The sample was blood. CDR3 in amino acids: CSARRQGSLYTEAFF. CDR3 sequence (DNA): TGCAGTGCTAGAAGACAGGGGTCCCTATACACTGAAGCTTTCTTT.